These 25 T cell receptor beta chains originate from one sample sequenced in a study of shared clonotypes between healthy human individuals. Repertoires were generated with immunoSEQ multiplex PCR, while TCRdb's copy carries only in-frame clones and drops some. The sample lists approximately 1.5 million clones; roughly 98.5% were seen once. The sample comprised naive CD4+ T cells sorted from blood. As for subset: CD45RA+ positively selected. The receptors were gathered from a young man in good health.

The genes are TRBV5-1 and TRBJ1-2; possibly TRBD1 for D (5 bases). V was trimmed by 3 bases and J by 3 bases, leaving 9 bases between them. Germline CDR1 reads SGHRS; CDR2 reads YFSETQ. CDR3 size: 13 residues. CDR3 sequence (DNA): TGCGCCAGCAGCTGGGGAGGGGACTATGGCTACACCTTC. This codes for CASSWGGDYGYTF.

The chain uses TRBV9 and TRBJ2-2, with TRBD2 matching over 10 bases. CDR3 length equals 17 residues. CDR1 SGDLS and CDR2 YYNGEE come from the germline V gene. Trimming cost V 3 bases and J 7 bases; bases outside gene matches: 12. In DNA form, the CDR3 reads TGTGCCAGCAGCGGGAAAGCGGGAGGGCCGTTGAACGGGGAGCTGTTTTTT. Its protein is CASSGKAGGPLNGELFF.

The chain uses TRBV4-2 and TRBJ1-5, with D hard to call. The V and J ends lost 0 bases and 4 bases respectively, with 7 bases between them. CDR1 and CDR2 (germline): LGHNA, YNFKEQ. The length of the CDR3 is 14 residues. The CDR3 sequence is CASSQDMGNQPQHF. The CDR3 DNA is TGTGCCAGCAGCCAAGATATGGGAAATCAGCCCCAGCATTTT.

The chain has TRBV21-1 and TRBJ1-5. TRBV21-1 constitutes a pseudogene. CDR3 length: 18 amino acids. CDR3 nucleotide sequence: TGTGCCAGCAGCAGAAGGGAACGGTATAGGTGGAGCAATCAGCCCCAGCATTTT. It is translated as CASSRRERYRWSNQPQHF.

V usage is TRBV6-5 and J usage is TRBJ1-1, with D possibly matching TRBD1 (6 bases). V was clipped by 2 bases and J by 5 bases, with 9 bases between them. This CDR3 region has 13 residues. Germline V gene lookup returns CDR1 MNHEY and CDR2 SVGAGI. In DNA, the CDR3 is TGTGCCAGCAGTTACCGGGACACAACTGAAGCTTTCTTT. Translated, it gives CASSYRDTTEAFF.

DNA of the CDR3: TGCGCCAGCAGACTAGGGACAGGGCAGCAGTACTTC. Protein: CASRLGTGQQYF. The chain is built from TRBV10-2 and TRBJ2-7; TRBD1 matches at 9 bases. J gave up 8 bases and V 6 bases, and 5 bases lay outside the gene matches. Germline assignment: CDR1 WSHSY and CDR2 SAAADI. The CDR3 consists of 12 residues.

V is TRBV7-2 and J is TRBJ2-1, with D hard to call. The CDR3 runs 13 residues. Germline V gene sequence: CDR1 SGHTA, CDR2 FQGNSA. V was shortened by 3 bases and J by 5 bases, with 8 bases between the two germline ends. The chain's CDR3 is CASSFSHNNEQFF. CDR3 in DNA: TGTGCCAGCAGCTTTTCCCACAACAATGAGCAGTTCTTC.

The chain is built from TRBV2 and TRBJ2-5; D could derive from TRBD1 or TRBD2 (5 bases each). CDR1 is SNHLY and CDR2 is FYNNEI in the germline V gene. Trimming pared 4 bases from V and 5 bases from J, leaving 8 bases between. CDR3 length equals 12 residues. The CDR3 spells CASSGWGETQYF. The CDR3 coding sequence is TGTGCCAGCAGTGGTTGGGGGGAGACCCAGTACTTC. The full variable domain, rest sourced from reference TRBV2 and TRBJ2-5, is EPEVTQTPSHQVTQMGQEVILRCVPISNHLYFYWYRQILGQKVEFLVSFYNNEISEKSEIFDDQFSVERPDGSNFTLKIRSTKLEDSAMYFCASSGWGETQYFGPGTRLLVL.

The rearrangement links TRBV9 to TRBJ2-7, with no clear D. The CDR3 loop spans 16 amino acids. Germline assignment: CDR1 SGDLS and CDR2 YYNGEE. V was shortened by 0 bases and J by 3 bases, with 16 bases between the two germline ends. CDR3 sequence (DNA): TGTGCCAGCAGCGTAGGGCCGGCACAGTTGGACTACGAGCAGTACTTC. It yields the protein CASSVGPAQLDYEQYF.

The chain is built from TRBV15 and TRBJ2-3; 11 nucleotides match TRBD2. The junction had 5 bases not matched to a gene; V was cut back by 3 bases and J by 6 bases. This CDR3 spans 15 amino acids. Germline CDR1 and CDR2: LNHNV and YYDKDF (reference sequence). CDR3 residues: CATSRIAGGPDTQYF. In DNA, the CDR3 is TGTGCCACCAGCAGGATAGCGGGAGGGCCCGATACGCAGTATTTT.

The chain combines TRBV5-4 with TRBJ2-2, with 11 bases that match TRBD2. V lost 4 bases to trimming and J lost 4 bases; unmatched junction nucleotides: 6. The CDR3 runs 16 residues. The germline CDR1 and CDR2 sequences are SGHNT and YYREEE (reference sequence). The CDR3 here is CASSKTSGSTTGELFF. CDR3 in DNA: TGTGCCAGCAGCAAAACTAGCGGGAGTACCACCGGGGAGCTGTTTTTT.

V is TRBV30 and J is TRBJ1-2; 7 positions agree with TRBD1. Germline V gives CDR1 GTSNPN, CDR2 SVGIG (reference sequence). V lost 1 base, J lost 4 bases, and 3 bases stayed unmatched. This CDR3 has 13 residues. The CDR3 sequence: CAWSENRGYGYTF. The CDR3 DNA reads as TGTGCCTGGAGTGAAAACAGGGGCTATGGCTACACCTTC.

V usage is TRBV25-1 and J usage is TRBJ2-7, with 8 bases matching TRBD2. V lost 6 bases to trimming and J lost 4 bases; unmatched junction nucleotides: 8. The CDR3 runs to 14 residues. Germline-derived CDR1 and CDR2 are MGHDK and SYGVNS. The CDR3 DNA reads as TGTGCCAGCAGGCCTGACGGGAGGGCGTACGAGCAGTACTTC. It is translated as CASRPDGRAYEQYF.

Concerning this clone itself: At the DNA level, this CDR3 is encoded by other sequences in the same sample as well. The chain couples TRBV7-9 to TRBJ2-7, with 11 bases aligning to TRBD2. The CDR3 covers 15 residues. Germline trimming cut 5 bases from V and 2 bases from J; bases unmatched to any gene: 5. Per germline, CDR1 SEHNR and CDR2 FQNEAQ (reference sequence). DNA of the CDR3: TGTGCCAGCAGCCCTTTAGCGGGAGGGACCTACGAGCAGTACTTC. Protein sequence: CASSPLAGGTYEQYF.

The chain has TRBV6-5 and TRBJ2-1; either TRBD1 or TRBD2 may supply D (5 bases each). Germline CDR1 reads MNHEY; CDR2 reads SVGAGI. V was cut by 6 bases and J by 3 bases, with 15 bases left in between. The CDR3 contains 15 residues. The CDR3 loop reads CASSERGVGYNEQFF. The CDR3 region has the DNA TGTGCCAGCAGCGAAAGGGGAGTCGGCTACAATGAGCAGTTCTTC.

The chain's CDR3 is CASSQDPVGNTGELFF. The CDR3 nucleotides are TGCGCCAGCAGCCAGGACCCGGTCGGGAACACCGGGGAGCTGTTTTTT. This chain links TRBV5-1 with TRBJ2-2; D is ambiguous. The CDR3 has 16 residues. Trimming removed 4 bases from V and 1 base from J, with 14 bases in between. Per the germline V gene, CDR1 is SGHRS and CDR2 is YFSETQ.

This sequence joins TRBV9 and TRBJ1-3, with D uncertain. From germline, CDR1 is SGDLS and CDR2 YYNGEE. The CDR3 runs to 16 residues. V was trimmed by 3 bases and J by 2 bases, leaving 15 bases between them. The chain's CDR3 is CASSGQKKAAGNTIYF. The DNA of the CDR3 is TGTGCCAGCAGCGGGCAAAAAAAGGCGGCTGGAAACACCATATATTTT.

V is TRBV5-1 and J is TRBJ2-7; the D gene is possibly TRBD2 (6 bases). The V end lost 5 bases, the J end lost 4 bases, and 16 bases lay between the germline ends. Germline values: CDR1 SGHRS, CDR2 YFSETQ. The CDR3 extends over 14 amino acids. The CDR3 sequence is CASSPRGDSYEQYF. CDR3 nucleotides: TGCGCCAGCAGTCCCCGAGGGGACTCATACGAGCAGTACTTC. Based on the CDR3 plus reference TRBV5-1 and TRBJ2-7, the full variable domain is KAGVTQTPRYLIKTRGQQVTLSCSPISGHRSVSWYQQTPGQGLQFLFEYFSETQRNKGNFPGRFSGRQFSNSRSEMNVSTLELGDSALYLCASSPRGDSYEQYFGPGTRLTVT.

The chain recombines TRBV19 with TRBJ2-1; possible D gene TRBD2, 5 bases. The CDR3 consists of 11 residues. Trimming removed 5 bases from V and 7 bases from J, with 6 bases in between. CDR1 LNHDA and CDR2 SQIVND come from the germline V gene (reference sequence). The chain's CDR3 is CASSAGNEQFF. The CDR3 DNA is TGTGCCAGTAGTGCGGGTAATGAGCAGTTCTTC.

The V gene is TRBV27, the J gene TRBJ2-7; 13 nucleotides agree with TRBD2. The germline V gene encodes CDR1 MNHEY and CDR2 SMNVEV (reference sequence). CDR3 length: 17 residues. Unmatched junction bases numbered 7, after V lost 2 bases and J lost 3 bases. The CDR3: CASSLTLAGGPGYEQYF. CDR3 bases: TGTGCCAGCAGTTTAACACTAGCGGGAGGGCCGGGCTACGAGCAGTACTTC.

This chain connects TRBV9 to TRBJ2-2; TRBD1 is a possible D gene (5 bases). V dropped 0 bases and J dropped 4 bases, with 7 bases sitting between them. CDR3 length: 14 residues. Germline CDR1 SGDLS, CDR2 YYNGEE. The CDR3 region has the DNA TGTGCCAGCAGCGTAGCTAGGGGCACCGGGGAGCTGTTTTTT. Its translation is CASSVARGTGELFF.

This chain uses TRBV5-6 with TRBJ2-1; no definite D call. Per germline, CDR1 SGHDT and CDR2 YYEEEE. V lost 4 bases to trimming and J lost 4 bases, with 9 bases between them. The CDR3 consists of 13 residues. CDR3 sequence: CASSHENYNEQFF. The CDR3 coding sequence is TGTGCCAGCAGCCACGAAAATTACAATGAGCAGTTCTTC.

The chain joins TRBV29-1 to TRBJ1-4; 9 bases line up with TRBD1. The CDR3 has 13 residues. CDR1 is SQVTM and CDR2 is ANQGSEA in the germline V gene. J was trimmed by 7 bases and V by 7 bases; bases with no gene match: 7. This CDR3 reads CSAGQGRAEKLFF. CDR3 nucleotide sequence: TGCAGCGCCGGACAGGGGCGCGCTGAAAAACTGTTTTTT.

This chain links TRBV10-1 with TRBJ1-1; 8 bases match TRBD1. CDR3 length: 13 amino acids. J was trimmed by 5 bases and V by 3 bases; bases with no gene match: 2. Germline V lookup: CDR1 WNHNN, CDR2 SYGVQD (reference sequence). This chain's CDR3 is CASSEWTGTEAFF. CDR3 DNA sequence: TGCGCCAGCAGTGAATGGACAGGGACTGAAGCTTTCTTT.

This chain uses TRBV27 with TRBJ2-7; the D is unclear. Germline V CDR1 and CDR2: MNHEY, SMNVEV (reference sequence). The V gene lost 5 bases and the J gene lost 5 bases, with 7 bases spanning the gap. The CDR3 loop spans 11 amino acids. The CDR3: CASSNYDEQYF. The CDR3 nucleotides read TGTGCCAGCAGTAACTATGACGAGCAGTACTTC.